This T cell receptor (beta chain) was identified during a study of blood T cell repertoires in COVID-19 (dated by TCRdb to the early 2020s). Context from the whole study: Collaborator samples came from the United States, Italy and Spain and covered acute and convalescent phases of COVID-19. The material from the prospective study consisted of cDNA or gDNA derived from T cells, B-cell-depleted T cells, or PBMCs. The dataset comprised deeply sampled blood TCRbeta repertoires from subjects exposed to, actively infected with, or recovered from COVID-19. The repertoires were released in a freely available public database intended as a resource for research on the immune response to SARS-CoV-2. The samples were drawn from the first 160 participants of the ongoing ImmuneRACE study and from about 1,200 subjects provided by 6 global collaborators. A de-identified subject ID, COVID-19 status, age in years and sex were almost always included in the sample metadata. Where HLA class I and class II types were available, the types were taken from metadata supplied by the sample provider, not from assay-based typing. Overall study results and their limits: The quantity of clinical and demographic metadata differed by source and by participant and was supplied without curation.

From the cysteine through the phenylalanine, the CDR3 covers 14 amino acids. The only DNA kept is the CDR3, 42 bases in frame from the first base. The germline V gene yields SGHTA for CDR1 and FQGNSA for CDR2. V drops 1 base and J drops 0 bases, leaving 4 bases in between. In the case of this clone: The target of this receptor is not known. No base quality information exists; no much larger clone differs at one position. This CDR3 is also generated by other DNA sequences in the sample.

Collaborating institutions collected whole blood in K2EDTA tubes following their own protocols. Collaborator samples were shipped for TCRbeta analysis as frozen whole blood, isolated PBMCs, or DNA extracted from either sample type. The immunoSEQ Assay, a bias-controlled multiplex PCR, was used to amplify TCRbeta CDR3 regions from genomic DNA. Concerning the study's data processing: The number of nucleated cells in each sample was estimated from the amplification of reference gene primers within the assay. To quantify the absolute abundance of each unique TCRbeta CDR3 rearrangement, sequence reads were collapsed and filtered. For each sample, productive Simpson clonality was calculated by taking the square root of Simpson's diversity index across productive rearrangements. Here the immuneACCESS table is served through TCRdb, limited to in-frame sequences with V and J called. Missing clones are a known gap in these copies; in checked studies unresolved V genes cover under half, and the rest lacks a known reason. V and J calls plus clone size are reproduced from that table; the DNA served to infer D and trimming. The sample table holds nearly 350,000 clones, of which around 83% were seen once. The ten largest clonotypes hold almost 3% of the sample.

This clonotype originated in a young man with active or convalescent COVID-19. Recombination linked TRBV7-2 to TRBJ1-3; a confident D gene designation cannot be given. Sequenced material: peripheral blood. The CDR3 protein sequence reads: CASSLGVSGNTIYF. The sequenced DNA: TGTGCCAGCAGCTTAGGCGTCTCTGGAAACACCATATATTTT.